Below, 12 T cell receptor beta chains from the same sample are listed, as sequenced in a study of tumor and adjacent non-tumor tissue in lung cancer. RNA was extracted from bulk tissue without any cell sorting. A modified ARM-PCR protocol with three rounds of nested PCR amplified TCRbeta. Each CDR3 protein is one row after TCRdb ran MiXCR on the multiplex PCR reads. Among 65,000 to 90,000 distinct CDR3 sequences listed, around 65% were seen once. Material: lung tumor tissue. These receptors were taken from a woman in her sixties or seventies with non-small cell lung cancer.

On this clonotype itself: Given a much more abundant clone one base away, this may be a read error. Because the CDR3 is missing its conserved closing phenylalanine or tryptophan, this is likely a read error. The V and J genes are TRBV28 and TRBJ1-6; D gene uncertain. Germline V gives CDR1 MDHEN, CDR2 SYDVKM. The CDR3 consists of 14 residues. Trimming shortened V by 8 bases and J by 8 bases, and 16 bases separated the two germline ends. CDR3 DNA sequence: TGTGCCAGCTACAGACGGGCGGCGGATTCACCCCTCCACCTT. Translated, it gives CASYRRAADSPLHL.

A word on this clonotype: Since the CDR3 does not end with the conserved phenylalanine or tryptophan, this likely comes from a read error. The J gene is TRBJ2-1, the V gene TRBV5-4; D not certain. This CDR3 has 17 amino acids. Per germline, CDR1 SGHNT and CDR2 YYREEE (reference sequence). The V end lost 8 bases, the J end lost 6 bases, and 27 bases lay between the germline ends. CDR3 region: CASSPSSGANLGNEQFL. The CDR3 DNA reads as TGTGCCAGTAGCCCGAGTTCGGGCGCAAATTTGGGCAATGAGCAGTTCCTC.

Concerning this clonotype itself: One end of the junction is discordant with germline, which a read error may explain. This chain connects TRBV10-3 to TRBJ2-5, with no clear D. In germline, CDR1 is ENHRY, CDR2 SYGVKD. This CDR3 contains 15 residues. Here the CDR3 reads CAIGESRPGMETQYF. DNA for the CDR3: TGCGCCATCGGTGAGTCGCGACCAGGCATGGAGACCCAGTACTTC.

This rearrangement joins TRBV6-5 to TRBJ2-7; 10 bases are a match to TRBD1. Germline CDR1 MNHEY, CDR2 SVGAGI. The CDR3 extends over 14 amino acids. The V segment lost 10 bases and the J segment 2 bases; nucleotides outside the gene matches: 8. This CDR3 reads CATSPGTGAYEQYF. Here the CDR3 DNA reads TGTGCCACTAGTCCCGGGACAGGGGCCTACGAGCAGTACTTC.

Turning to this clonotype: An end of the junction does not agree with germline; a read error may underlie this. V usage is TRBV14 and J usage is TRBJ2-5; the match to TRBD2 covers 7 bases. The CDR3 totals 14 residues. CDR1 SGHDN and CDR2 FVKESK come from the germline V gene. CDR3 residues: CASSQVTSQEIQYF. CDR3 coding DNA: TGTGCCAGCAGCCAAGTGACTAGCCAAGAGATCCAGTACTTC.

The rearrangement joins TRBV4-2 to TRBJ1-5, with 8 bases aligning to TRBD1. CDR3 length: 15 residues. The trim removed 4 bases at V and 11 bases at J, leaving 13 bases unmatched. Germline V CDR1 and CDR2: LGHNA, YNFKEQ. The DNA of the CDR3 is TGTGCCAGCAGCCCCTCGGGACAGGTTGAACAGTCCCAGCATTTT. It yields the protein CASSPSGQVEQSQHF.

About this clonotype: A much larger clone lies one base from this, so it may be a read error. The gene calls are TRBV7-8 and TRBJ1-1; no clear D gene. The germline CDR1 and CDR2 sequences are SGHVS and FQNEAQ. V gave up 7 bases and J gave up 6 bases, with 27 bases separating them. This CDR3 spans 17 amino acids. Written as DNA, the CDR3 is TGTGCCAGCACCGAATGGGGTACGACACCCGACAACTCTGAAGCTTTCTTT. Translated: CASTEWGTTPDNSEAFF.

A single count supports this clonotype. The chain recombines TRBV6-5 with TRBJ2-5; D tentatively reads TRBD1 or TRBD2 (6 bases each). Trimming stripped 0 bases from V and 11 bases from J, with 22 bases between. Germline lookup yields CDR1 MNHEY and CDR2 SVGAGI. This CDR3 contains 16 residues. The CDR3 DNA reads as TGTGCCAGCAGTTACTCGCTTGTGGAGGGGGAAGGGACTCAGTACTTC. It is translated as CASSYSLVEGEGTQYF.

Only a few counts were recorded for this clonotype. This may stem from a read error, because a much larger clone lies one nucleotide away. The CDR3 DNA is TGTGCCACGATAGCGGGAGATGTCAATGAGCAGCTCTTC. Protein product: CATIAGDVNEQLF. The J gene is TRBJ2-1, the V gene TRBV6-6, with 9 nucleotides matching TRBD2. The CDR3 consists of 13 residues. Germline CDR1 MNHNY, CDR2 SVGAGI (reference sequence).

About this clonotype: The junction and the germline gene differ at one end; a read error may be behind it. The V call is TRBV20-1, the J call TRBJ2-3; D remains unclear. CDR1 is DFQATT, CDR2 SNEGSKA, per germline (reference sequence). This CDR3 comprises 15 residues. CDR3 nucleotide sequence: TGCAGTGCTAGAAAAGGCTCACATGGCACAGATATGCAGTATTTT. It specifies CSARKGSHGTDMQYF.

With regard to this clonotype: Its ends do not fully match the called genes, so a read error is possible. The J gene is TRBJ2-2, the V gene TRBV29-1, with 7 bases fitting TRBD1. Per germline, CDR1 SQVTM and CDR2 ANQGSEA. The CDR3 has 15 amino acids. Here the CDR3 reads CSTLSRVENTGELFF. The CDR3 DNA is TGCAGCACCCTTAGCAGAGTAGAGAACACAGGGGAGCTGTTTTTC.

Worth noting for this clonotype: The junction differs from germline at one of its ends, possibly a read error. The CDR3 loop is CTSRRTAGTGELSF. The CDR3 DNA sequence: TGTACCAGCAGGAGGACGGCAGGCACCGGGGAGCTGTCTTTT. The genes are TRBV5-4 and TRBJ2-2, with D possibly being TRBD2 (5 bases). This CDR3 is 14 amino acids long. CDR1 and CDR2 (germline): SGHNT, YYREEE (reference sequence).